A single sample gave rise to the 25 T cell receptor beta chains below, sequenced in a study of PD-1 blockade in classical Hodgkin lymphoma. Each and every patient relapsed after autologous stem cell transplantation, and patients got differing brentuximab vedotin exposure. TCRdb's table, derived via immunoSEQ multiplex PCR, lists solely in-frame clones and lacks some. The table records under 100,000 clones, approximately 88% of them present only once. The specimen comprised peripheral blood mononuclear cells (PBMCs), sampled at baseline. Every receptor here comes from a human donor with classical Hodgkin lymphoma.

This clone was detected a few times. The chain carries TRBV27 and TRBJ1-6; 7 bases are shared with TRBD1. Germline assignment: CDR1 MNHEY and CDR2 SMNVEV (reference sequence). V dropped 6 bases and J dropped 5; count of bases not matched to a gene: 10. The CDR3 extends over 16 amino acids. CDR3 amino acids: CASRLGTGQNNSPLHF. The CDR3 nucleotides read TGTGCCAGCAGGTTGGGGACGGGACAGAATAATTCACCCCTCCACTTT.

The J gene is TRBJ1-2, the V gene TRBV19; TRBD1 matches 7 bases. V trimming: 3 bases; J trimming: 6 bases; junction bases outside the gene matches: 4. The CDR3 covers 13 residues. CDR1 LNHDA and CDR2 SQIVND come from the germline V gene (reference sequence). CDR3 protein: CASSMAQGDGYTF. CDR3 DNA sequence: TGTGCCAGTAGTATGGCGCAGGGGGATGGCTACACCTTC.

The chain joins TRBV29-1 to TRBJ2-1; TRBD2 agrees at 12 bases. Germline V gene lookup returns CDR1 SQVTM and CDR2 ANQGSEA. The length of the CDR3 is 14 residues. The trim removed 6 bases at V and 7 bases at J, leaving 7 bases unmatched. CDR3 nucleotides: TGCAGCGTAGCGACTAGCGGGAGTTGGAATGAGCAGTTCTTC. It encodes CSVATSGSWNEQFF.

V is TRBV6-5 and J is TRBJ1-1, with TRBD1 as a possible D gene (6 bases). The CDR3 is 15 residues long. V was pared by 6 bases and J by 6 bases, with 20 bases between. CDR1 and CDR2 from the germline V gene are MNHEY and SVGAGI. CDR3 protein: CASSLTGGALAEAFF. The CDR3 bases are TGTGCCAGCAGCCTCACGGGGGGGGCTTTGGCTGAAGCTTTCTTT.

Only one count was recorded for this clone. The CDR3 nucleotides read TGTGCCAGTAGTATAGAAATGGTCGTTGCGACAGGGACTAGCAATCAGCCCCAGCATTTT. This translates into CASSIEMVVATGTSNQPQHF. The gene calls are TRBV19 and TRBJ1-5, with 7 bases that match TRBD1. The ends lost 0 bases at V and 0 bases at J; junction bases unmatched: 14. This CDR3 has 20 amino acids. CDR1 and CDR2 from the germline V gene are LNHDA and SQIVND (reference sequence).

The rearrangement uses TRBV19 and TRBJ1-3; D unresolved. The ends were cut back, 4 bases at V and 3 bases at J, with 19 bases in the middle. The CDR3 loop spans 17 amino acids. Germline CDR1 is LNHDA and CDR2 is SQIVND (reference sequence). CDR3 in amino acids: CASSNPPARTIGNTIYF. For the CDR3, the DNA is TGTGCCAGTAGTAACCCTCCGGCGAGGACGATTGGAAACACCATATATTTT.

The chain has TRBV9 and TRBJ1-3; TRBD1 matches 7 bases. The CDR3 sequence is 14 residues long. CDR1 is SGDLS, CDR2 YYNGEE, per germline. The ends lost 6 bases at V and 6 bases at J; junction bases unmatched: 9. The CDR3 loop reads CASTAGTGVNTIYF. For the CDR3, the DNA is TGTGCCAGCACTGCCGGAACAGGGGTAAACACCATATATTTT. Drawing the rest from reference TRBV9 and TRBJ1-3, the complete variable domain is DSGVTQTPKHLITATGQRVTLRCSPRSGDLSVYWYQQSLDQGLQFLIQYYNGEERAKGNILERFSAQQFPDLHSELNLSSLELGDSALYFCASTAGTGVNTIYFGEGSWLTVV.

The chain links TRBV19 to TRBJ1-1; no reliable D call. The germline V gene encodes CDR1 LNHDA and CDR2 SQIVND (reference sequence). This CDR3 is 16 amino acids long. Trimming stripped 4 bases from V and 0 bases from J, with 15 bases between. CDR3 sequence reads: CASSTQVPALNTEAFF. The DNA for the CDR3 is TGTGCCAGTAGTACCCAGGTGCCGGCGCTGAACACTGAAGCTTTCTTT.

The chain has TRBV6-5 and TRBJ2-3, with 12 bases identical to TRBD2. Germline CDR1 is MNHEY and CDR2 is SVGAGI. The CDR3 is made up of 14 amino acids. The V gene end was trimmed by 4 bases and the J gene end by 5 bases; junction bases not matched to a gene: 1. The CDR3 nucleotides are TGTGCCAGCAGTTTGGGACTAGCGGGAGATACGCAGTATTTT. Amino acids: CASSLGLAGDTQYF.

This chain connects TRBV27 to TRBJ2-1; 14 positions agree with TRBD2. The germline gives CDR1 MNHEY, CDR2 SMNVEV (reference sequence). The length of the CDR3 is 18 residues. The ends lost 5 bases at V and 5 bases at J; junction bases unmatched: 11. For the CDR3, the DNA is TGTGCCAGCAGTCCGATGTCCCGACTAGCGGGAGGGAACAATGAGCAGTTCTTC. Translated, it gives CASSPMSRLAGGNNEQFF.

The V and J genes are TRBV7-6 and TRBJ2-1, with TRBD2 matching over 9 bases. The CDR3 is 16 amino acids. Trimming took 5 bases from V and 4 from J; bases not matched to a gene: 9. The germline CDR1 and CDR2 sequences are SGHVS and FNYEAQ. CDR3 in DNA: TGTGCCAGCAGCCCGCAGACTAGCGGACTTTACAATGAGCAGTTCTTC. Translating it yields CASSPQTSGLYNEQFF.

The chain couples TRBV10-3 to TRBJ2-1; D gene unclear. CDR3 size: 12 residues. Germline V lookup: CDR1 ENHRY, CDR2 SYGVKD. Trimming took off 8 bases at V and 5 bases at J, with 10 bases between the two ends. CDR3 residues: CAILADNNEQFF. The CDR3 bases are TGTGCCATCTTGGCAGATAACAATGAGCAGTTCTTC.

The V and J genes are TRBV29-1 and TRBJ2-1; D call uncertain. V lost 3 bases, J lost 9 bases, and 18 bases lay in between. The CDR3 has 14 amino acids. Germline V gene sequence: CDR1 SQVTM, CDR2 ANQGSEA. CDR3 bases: TGCAGCGTTGAGTTGCTAGATAAGGGTTTTGAGCAGTTCTTC. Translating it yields CSVELLDKGFEQFF.

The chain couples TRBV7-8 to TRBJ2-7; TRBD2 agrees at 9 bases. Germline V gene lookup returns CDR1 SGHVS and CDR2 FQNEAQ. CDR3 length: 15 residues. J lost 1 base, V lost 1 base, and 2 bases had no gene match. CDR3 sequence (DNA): TGTGCCAGCAGCTTAGTGGCGGGAGGGTCCTACGAGCAGTACTTC. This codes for CASSLVAGGSYEQYF. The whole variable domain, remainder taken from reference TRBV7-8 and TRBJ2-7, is GAGVSQSPRYKVAKRGQDVALRCDPISGHVSLFWYQQALGQGPEFLTYFQNEAQLDKSGLPSDRFFAERPEGSVSTLKIQRTQQEDSAVYLCASSLVAGGSYEQYFGPGTRLTVT.

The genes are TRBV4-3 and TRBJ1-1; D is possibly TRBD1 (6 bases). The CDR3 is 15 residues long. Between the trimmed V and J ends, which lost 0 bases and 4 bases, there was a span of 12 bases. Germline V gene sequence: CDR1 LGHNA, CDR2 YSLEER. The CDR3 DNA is TGCGCCAGCAGCCAAGAGCCTACAGGGTCCACTGAAGCTTTCTTT. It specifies CASSQEPTGSTEAFF.

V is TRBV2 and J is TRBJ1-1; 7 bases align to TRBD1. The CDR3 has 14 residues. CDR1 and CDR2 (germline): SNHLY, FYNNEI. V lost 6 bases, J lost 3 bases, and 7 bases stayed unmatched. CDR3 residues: CASSLTGLDTEAFF. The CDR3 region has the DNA TGTGCCAGCAGCCTGACAGGGTTGGACACTGAAGCTTTCTTT.

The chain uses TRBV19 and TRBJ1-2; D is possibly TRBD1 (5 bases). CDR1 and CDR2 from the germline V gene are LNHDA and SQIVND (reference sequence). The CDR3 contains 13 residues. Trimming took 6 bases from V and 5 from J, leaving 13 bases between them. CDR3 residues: CASRGMRGYGYTF. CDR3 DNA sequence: TGTGCCAGTAGGGGGATGAGGGGATATGGCTACACCTTC. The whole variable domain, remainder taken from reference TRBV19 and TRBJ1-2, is DGGITQSPKYLFRKEGQNVTLSCEQNLNHDAMYWYRQDPGQGLRLIYYSQIVNDFQKGDIAEGYSVSREKKESFPLTVTSAQKNPTAFYLCASRGMRGYGYTFGSGTRLTVV.

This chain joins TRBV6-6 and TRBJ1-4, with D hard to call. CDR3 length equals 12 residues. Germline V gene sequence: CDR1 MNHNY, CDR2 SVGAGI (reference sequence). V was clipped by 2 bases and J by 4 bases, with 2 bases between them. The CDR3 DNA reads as TGTGCCAGCAGTTACGGTAATGAAAAACTGTTTTTT. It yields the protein CASSYGNEKLFF.

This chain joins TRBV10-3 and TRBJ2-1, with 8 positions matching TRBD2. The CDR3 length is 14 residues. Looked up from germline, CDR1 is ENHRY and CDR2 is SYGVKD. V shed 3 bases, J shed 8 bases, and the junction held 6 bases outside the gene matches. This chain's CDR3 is CAISEGTRSDEQFF. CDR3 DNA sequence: TGTGCCATCAGTGAAGGGACTAGATCTGATGAGCAGTTCTTC.

Here the CDR3 reads CASSLTGLSFSPQHF. For the CDR3, the DNA is TGTGCCAGCAGTTTAACAGGGTTATCTTTCTCGCCCCAGCATTTT. The V gene is TRBV28, the J gene TRBJ1-5, with D possibly matching TRBD1 (6 bases). Looked up from germline, CDR1 is MDHEN and CDR2 is SYDVKM. V was cut by 2 bases and J by 9 bases, with 17 bases left in between. The CDR3 has 15 amino acids.

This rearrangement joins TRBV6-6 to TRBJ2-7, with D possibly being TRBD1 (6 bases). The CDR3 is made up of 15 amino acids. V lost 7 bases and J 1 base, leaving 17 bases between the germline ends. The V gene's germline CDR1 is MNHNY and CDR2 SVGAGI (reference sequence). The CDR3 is CASMSQPQGSYEQYF. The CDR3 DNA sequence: TGTGCCAGCATGTCTCAGCCCCAGGGGTCCTACGAGCAGTACTTC.

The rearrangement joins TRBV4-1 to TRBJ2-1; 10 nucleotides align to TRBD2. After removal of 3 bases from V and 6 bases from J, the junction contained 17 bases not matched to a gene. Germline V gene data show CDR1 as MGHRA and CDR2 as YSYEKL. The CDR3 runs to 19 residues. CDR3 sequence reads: CASSHRSPSRLAGGNEQFF. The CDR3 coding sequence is TGCGCCAGCAGCCACAGGTCTCCGAGTAGGTTAGCGGGGGGCAATGAGCAGTTCTTC.

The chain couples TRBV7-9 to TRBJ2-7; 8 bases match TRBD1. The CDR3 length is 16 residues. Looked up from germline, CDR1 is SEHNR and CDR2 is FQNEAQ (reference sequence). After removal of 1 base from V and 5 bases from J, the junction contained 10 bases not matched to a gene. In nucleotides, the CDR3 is TGTGCCAGCAGCTTAGATGTGGGGGGACAGGTCCACGAGCAGTACTTC. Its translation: CASSLDVGGQVHEQYF.

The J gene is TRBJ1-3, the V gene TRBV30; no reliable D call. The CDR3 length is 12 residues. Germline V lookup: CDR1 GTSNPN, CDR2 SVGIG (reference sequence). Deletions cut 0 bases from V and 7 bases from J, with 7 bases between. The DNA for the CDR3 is TGTGCCTGGAGTGTAACCGAGAACACCATATATTTT. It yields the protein CAWSVTENTIYF.

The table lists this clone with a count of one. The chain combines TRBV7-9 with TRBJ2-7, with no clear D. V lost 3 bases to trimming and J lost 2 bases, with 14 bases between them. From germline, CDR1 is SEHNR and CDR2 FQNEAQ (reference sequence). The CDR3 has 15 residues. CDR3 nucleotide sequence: TGTGCCAGCAGCTTTGGTGCTAGGACGACCTACGAGCAGTACTTC. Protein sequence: CASSFGARTTYEQYF.